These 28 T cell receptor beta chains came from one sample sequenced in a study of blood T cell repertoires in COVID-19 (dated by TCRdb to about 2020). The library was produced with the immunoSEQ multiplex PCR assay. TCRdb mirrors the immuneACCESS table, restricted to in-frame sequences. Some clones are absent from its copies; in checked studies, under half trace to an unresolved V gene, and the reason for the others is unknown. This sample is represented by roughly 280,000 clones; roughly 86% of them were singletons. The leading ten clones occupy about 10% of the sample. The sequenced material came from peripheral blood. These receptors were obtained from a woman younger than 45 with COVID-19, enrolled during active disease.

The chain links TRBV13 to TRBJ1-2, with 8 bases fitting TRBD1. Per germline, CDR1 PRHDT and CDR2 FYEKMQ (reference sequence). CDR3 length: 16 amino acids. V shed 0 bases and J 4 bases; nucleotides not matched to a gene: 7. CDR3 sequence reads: CASSLGGQDLFYGYTF. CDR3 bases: TGTGCCAGCAGCTTAGGGGGACAGGACCTATTCTATGGCTACACCTTC.

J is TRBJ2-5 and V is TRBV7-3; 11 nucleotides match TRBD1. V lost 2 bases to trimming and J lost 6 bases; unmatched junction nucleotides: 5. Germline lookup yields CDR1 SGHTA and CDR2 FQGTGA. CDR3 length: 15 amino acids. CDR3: CASSLGQGAGKTQYF. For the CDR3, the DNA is TGTGCCAGCAGCTTAGGACAGGGGGCAGGAAAGACCCAGTACTTC.

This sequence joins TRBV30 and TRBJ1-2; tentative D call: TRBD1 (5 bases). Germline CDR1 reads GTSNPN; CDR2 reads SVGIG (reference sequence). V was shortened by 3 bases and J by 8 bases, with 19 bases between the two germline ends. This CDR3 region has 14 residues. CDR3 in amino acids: CAWRVSRGWEGYTF. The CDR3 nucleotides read TGTGCCTGGAGGGTGTCTCGGGGGTGGGAAGGCTACACCTTC.

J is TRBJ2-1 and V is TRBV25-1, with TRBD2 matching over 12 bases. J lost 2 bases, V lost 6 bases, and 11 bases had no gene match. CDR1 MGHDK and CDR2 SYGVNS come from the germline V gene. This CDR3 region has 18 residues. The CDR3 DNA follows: TGTGCCAGCAGCCGGGCTAGCGGGAGGGTTTCAGCCTACAATGAGCAGTTCTTC. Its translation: CASSRASGRVSAYNEQFF.

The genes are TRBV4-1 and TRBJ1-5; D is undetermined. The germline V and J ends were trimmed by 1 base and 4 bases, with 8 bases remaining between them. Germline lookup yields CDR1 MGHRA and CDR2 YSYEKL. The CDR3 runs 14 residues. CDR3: CASSQVGGNQPQHF. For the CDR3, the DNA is TGCGCCAGCAGCCAAGTGGGAGGGAATCAGCCCCAGCATTTT.

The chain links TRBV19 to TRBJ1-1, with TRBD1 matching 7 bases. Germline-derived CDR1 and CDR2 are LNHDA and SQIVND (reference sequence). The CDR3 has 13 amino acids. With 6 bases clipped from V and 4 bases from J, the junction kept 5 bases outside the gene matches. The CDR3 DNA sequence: TGTGCCAGTAGCAACAGGGGAGGCACTGAAGCTTTCTTT. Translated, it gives CASSNRGGTEAFF. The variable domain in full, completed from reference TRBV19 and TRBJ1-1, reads DGGITQSPKYLFRKEGQNVTLSCEQNLNHDAMYWYRQDPGQGLRLIYYSQIVNDFQKGDIAEGYSVSREKKESFPLTVTSAQKNPTAFYLCASSNRGGTEAFFGQGTRLTVV.

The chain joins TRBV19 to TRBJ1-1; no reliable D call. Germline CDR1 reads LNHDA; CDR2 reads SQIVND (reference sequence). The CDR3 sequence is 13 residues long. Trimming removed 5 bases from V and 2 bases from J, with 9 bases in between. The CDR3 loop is CASSLGINTEAFF. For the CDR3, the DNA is TGTGCCAGTAGTCTCGGGATCAACACTGAAGCTTTCTTT.

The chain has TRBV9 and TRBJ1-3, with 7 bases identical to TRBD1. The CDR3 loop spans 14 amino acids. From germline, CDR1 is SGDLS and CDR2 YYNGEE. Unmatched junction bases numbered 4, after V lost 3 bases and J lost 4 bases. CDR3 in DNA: TGTGCCAGCAGCGCCACAGGGGTAGGAAACACCATATATTTT. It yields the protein CASSATGVGNTIYF.

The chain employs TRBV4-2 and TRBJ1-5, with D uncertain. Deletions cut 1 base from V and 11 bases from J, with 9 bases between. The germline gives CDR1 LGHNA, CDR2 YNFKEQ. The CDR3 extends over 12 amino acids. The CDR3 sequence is CASSQGVGSQHF. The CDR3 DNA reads TGTGCCAGCAGCCAAGGGGTCGGGTCCCAGCATTTT.

CDR3 DNA sequence: TGTGCCAGCAGTGAATCCCTAGCGGGAGCAGAGACCCAGTACTTC. Translated: CASSESLAGAETQYF. The V call is TRBV25-1, the J call TRBJ2-5, with 10 bases identical to TRBD2. CDR1 and CDR2 from the germline V gene are MGHDK and SYGVNS. This CDR3 has 15 residues. Trimming at V came to 1 base and at J to 4 bases, leaving 3 bases not matched to a gene.

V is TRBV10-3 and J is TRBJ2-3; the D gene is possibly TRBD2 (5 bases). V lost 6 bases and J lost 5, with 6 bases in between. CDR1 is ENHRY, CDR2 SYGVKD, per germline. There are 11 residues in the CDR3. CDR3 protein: CAISSGDTQYF. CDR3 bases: TGTGCCATCAGCAGCGGAGATACGCAGTATTTT.

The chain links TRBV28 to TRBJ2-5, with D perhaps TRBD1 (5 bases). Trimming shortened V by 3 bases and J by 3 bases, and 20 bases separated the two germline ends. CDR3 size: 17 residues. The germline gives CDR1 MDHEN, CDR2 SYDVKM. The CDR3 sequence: CASSFPFYRKREETQYF. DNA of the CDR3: TGTGCCAGCAGTTTCCCTTTTTACAGGAAACGGGAAGAGACCCAGTACTTC.

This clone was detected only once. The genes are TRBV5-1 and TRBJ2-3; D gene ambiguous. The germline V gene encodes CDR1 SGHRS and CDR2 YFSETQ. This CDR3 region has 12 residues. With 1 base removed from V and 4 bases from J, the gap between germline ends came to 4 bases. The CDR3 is CASSLSSDTQYF. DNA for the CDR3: TGCGCCAGCAGCTTGTCCTCAGATACGCAGTATTTT.

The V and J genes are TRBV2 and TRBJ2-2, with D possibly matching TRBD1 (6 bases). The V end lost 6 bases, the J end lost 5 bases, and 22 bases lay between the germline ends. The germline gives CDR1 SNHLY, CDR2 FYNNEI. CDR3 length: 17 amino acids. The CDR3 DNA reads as TGTGCCAGCAGCGCTCCCACAGGGAACATACGGACCGGGGAGCTGTTTTTT. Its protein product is CASSAPTGNIRTGELFF.

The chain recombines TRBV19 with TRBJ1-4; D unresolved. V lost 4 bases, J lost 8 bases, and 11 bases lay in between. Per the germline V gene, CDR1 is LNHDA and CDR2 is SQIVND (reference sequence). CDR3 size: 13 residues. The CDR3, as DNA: TGTGCCAGTAGTAAAGCAGAGGGAGAAAAACTGTTTTTT. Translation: CASSKAEGEKLFF.

The CDR3 spells CASSLGRSVVYF. For the CDR3, the DNA is TGTGCCAGCAGTTTAGGCCGCAGTGTGGTATATTTT. The chain is built from TRBV28 and TRBJ1-3; D gene ambiguous. The V end lost 2 bases, the J end lost 14 bases, and 13 bases lay between the germline ends. CDR1 is MDHEN, CDR2 SYDVKM, per germline. This CDR3 spans 12 amino acids.

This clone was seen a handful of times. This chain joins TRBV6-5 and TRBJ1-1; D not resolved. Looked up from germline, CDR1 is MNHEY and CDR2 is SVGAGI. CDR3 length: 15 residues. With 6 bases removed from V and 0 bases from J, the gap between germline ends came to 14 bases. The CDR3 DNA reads TGTGCCAGCAGGCGTAACATCCAGGTGAACACTGAAGCTTTCTTT. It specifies CASRRNIQVNTEAFF.

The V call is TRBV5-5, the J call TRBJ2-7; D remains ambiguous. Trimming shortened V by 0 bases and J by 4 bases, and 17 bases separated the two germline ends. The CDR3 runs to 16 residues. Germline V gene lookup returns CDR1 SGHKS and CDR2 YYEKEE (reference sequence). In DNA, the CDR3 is TGTGCCAGCAGCTTGGGGCCCAGCGAGAACTTTTACGAGCAGTACTTC. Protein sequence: CASSLGPSENFYEQYF.

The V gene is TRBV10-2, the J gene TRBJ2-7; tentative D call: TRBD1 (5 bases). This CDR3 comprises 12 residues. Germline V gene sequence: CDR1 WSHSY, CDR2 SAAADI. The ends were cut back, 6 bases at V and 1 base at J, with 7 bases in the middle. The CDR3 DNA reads TGCGCCAGCAGGGACAATTCCTACGAGCAGTACTTC. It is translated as CASRDNSYEQYF.

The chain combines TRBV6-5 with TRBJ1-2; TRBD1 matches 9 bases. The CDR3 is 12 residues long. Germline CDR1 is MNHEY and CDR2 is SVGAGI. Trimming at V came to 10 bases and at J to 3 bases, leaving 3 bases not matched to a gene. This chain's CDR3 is CATRTGDYGYTF. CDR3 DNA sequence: TGTGCCACCCGGACAGGGGACTATGGCTACACCTTC.

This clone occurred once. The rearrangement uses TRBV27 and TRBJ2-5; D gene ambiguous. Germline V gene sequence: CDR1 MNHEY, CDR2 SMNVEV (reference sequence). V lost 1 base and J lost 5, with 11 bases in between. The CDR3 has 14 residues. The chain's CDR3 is CASSLFTTGETQYF. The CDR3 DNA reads TGTGCCAGCAGTTTATTCACGACTGGGGAGACCCAGTACTTC.

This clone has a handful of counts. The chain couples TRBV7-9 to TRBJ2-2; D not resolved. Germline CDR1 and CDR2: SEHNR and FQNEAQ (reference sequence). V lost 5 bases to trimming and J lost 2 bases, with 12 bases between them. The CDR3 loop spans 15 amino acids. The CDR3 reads CASSPTRVNTGELFF. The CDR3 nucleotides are TGTGCCAGCAGCCCGACCCGGGTAAACACCGGGGAGCTGTTTTTT.

The DNA for the CDR3 is TGTGCCAGCTCACCAACTACAGGGGGTGAAGCTTTCTTT. Protein: CASSPTTGGEAFF. This chain joins TRBV18 and TRBJ1-1, with 8 bases that match TRBD1. The junction had 3 bases not matched to a gene; V was cut back by 2 bases and J by 7 bases. The CDR3 is 13 residues long. Germline V lookup: CDR1 KGHSH, CDR2 LQKENI. Full variable domain (missing parts from reference TRBV18 and TRBJ1-1): NAGVMQNPRHLVRRRGQEARLRCSPMKGHSHVYWYRQLPEEGLKFMVYLQKENIIDESGMPKERFSAEFPKEGPSILRIQQVVRGDSAAYFCASSPTTGGEAFFGQGTRLTVV.

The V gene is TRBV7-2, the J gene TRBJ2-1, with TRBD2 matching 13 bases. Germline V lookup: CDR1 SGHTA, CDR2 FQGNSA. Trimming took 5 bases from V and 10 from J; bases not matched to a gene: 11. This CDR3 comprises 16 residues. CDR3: CASSLVGTSGNREQFF. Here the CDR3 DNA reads TGTGCCAGCAGCCTAGTGGGGACTAGCGGGAATCGGGAGCAGTTCTTC.

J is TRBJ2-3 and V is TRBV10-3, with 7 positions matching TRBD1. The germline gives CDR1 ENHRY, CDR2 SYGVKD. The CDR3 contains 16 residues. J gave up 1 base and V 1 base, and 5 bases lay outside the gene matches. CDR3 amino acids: CAISEWVGTGTDTQYF. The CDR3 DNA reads TGTGCCATCAGTGAGTGGGTAGGGACAGGCACAGATACGCAGTATTTT.

The CDR3 is CASSFLSVSGELFF. The CDR3 DNA reads TGTGCCAGCAGCTTTCTAAGCGTTTCCGGGGAGCTGTTTTTT. The rearrangement joins TRBV7-2 to TRBJ2-2; D is unresolved. The germline V gene encodes CDR1 SGHTA and CDR2 FQGNSA. The CDR3 contains 14 residues. Trimming removed 3 bases at V and 6 bases at J, with 11 bases between.

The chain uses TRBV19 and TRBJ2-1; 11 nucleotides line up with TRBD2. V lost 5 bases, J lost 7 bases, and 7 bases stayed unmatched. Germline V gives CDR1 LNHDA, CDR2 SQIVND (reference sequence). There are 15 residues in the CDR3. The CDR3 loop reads CASSSLAGGWNEQFF. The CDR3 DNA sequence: TGTGCCAGTAGTTCGCTAGCGGGAGGCTGGAATGAGCAGTTCTTC.

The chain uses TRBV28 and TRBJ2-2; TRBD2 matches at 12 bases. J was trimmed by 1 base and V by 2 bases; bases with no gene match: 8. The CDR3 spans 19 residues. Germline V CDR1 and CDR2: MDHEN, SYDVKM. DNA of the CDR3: TGTGCCAGCAGTTTAACCCGACTAGCGGGAGTAGGGAACACCGGGGAGCTGTTTTTT. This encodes CASSLTRLAGVGNTGELFF.